The T cell receptor beta chain described here comes from a study of blood T cell repertoires in COVID-19. Study at large: The United States, Italy and Spain provided the acute and convalescent COVID-19 samples. The cDNA or gDNA used as material had been derived from T cells, B-cell-depleted T cells, or PBMCs.

In the original processing: How many nucleated cells were present was estimated from reference gene primer amplification. Clones were sequenced by immunoSEQ multiplex PCR, and TCRdb holds only the in-frame ones, with some missing. The V and J calls and the clone size are those of that table, but D and trimming were determined from the DNA. The data show 150,000 to 200,000 clones, 86% seen once. Trimming cost V 2 bases and J 5 bases, with 10 bases left between them. The CDR3 consists of 13 residues. Germline V gene data show CDR1 as SGHTA and CDR2 as FQGTGA. The V gene is TRBV7-3, the J gene TRBJ2-7; D is ambiguous. This TCR came from a man in his 60s with acute or convalescent COVID-19. The sequenced material came from peripheral blood. CDR3 coding DNA: TGTGCCAGCAGCTTATTCGGCACTAACGAGCAGTACTTC. Translation: CASSLFGTNEQYF.